The 12 T cell receptor beta chains below all came from one sample that was sequenced in a study of cytomegalovirus exposure and HLA in healthy donors. TCRdb's table, derived via immunoSEQ multiplex PCR, lists solely in-frame clones and lacks some. In the table there are about 60,000 clones, 90% of which are singletons. The sample comprised PBMCs. The receptors shown here come from a man aged 18 to 29 in good health and CMV-seronegative.

The rearrangement joins TRBV7-9 to TRBJ2-2; D ambiguous. The V and J ends lost 4 bases and 2 bases respectively, with 8 bases between them. CDR1 is SEHNR, CDR2 FQNEAQ, per germline (reference sequence). This CDR3 spans 14 amino acids. The CDR3 DNA follows: TGTGCCAGCAGCTCAGACTCTAACACCGGGGAGCTGTTTTTT. Translating gives CASSSDSNTGELFF. Complete variable domain (other parts from reference TRBV7-9 and TRBJ2-2): DTGVSQNPRHKITKRGQNVTFRCDPISEHNRLYWYRQTLGQGPEFLTYFQNEAQLEKSRLLSDRFSAERPKGSFSTLEIQRTEQGDSAMYLCASSSDSNTGELFFGEGSRLTVL.

This chain links TRBV9 with TRBJ2-3; 8 bases agree with TRBD2. There are 17 residues in the CDR3. Losses at the gene ends were 4 bases for V and 3 bases for J; bases not matched to a gene: 13. Germline loops: CDR1 SGDLS, CDR2 YYNGEE. The CDR3, as DNA: TGTGCCAGCAGCTACTACGGGGGGGATGTCTCTACAGATACGCAGTATTTT. As protein: CASSYYGGDVSTDTQYF. The full variable domain, its missing parts supplied by reference TRBV9 and TRBJ2-3, is DSGVTQTPKHLITATGQRVTLRCSPRSGDLSVYWYQQSLDQGLQFLIQYYNGEERAKGNILERFSAQQFPDLHSELNLSSLELGDSALYFCASSYYGGDVSTDTQYFGPGTRLTVL.

V is TRBV7-9 and J is TRBJ2-3; a possible D gene is TRBD2 (5 bases). The CDR3 length is 15 residues. Trimming took 4 bases from V and 0 from J, leaving 11 bases between them. Germline-derived CDR1 and CDR2 are SEHNR and FQNEAQ (reference sequence). CDR3 amino acids: CASSSLAFSTDTQYF. As DNA, the CDR3 is TGTGCCAGCAGCTCCTTAGCGTTTAGCACAGATACGCAGTATTTT.

This rearrangement joins TRBV18 to TRBJ1-5; 9 nucleotides agree with TRBD1. Trimming at V came to 4 bases and at J to 3 bases, leaving 4 bases not matched to a gene. The CDR3 is 15 amino acids. CDR1 is KGHSH, CDR2 LQKENI, per germline. CDR3: CASSQGTGINQPQHF. The CDR3 DNA reads as TGTGCCAGCTCACAAGGGACAGGGATCAATCAGCCCCAGCATTTT.

The gene calls are TRBV7-9 and TRBJ2-2, with 14 bases fitting TRBD2. CDR3 length equals 16 residues. J gave up 1 base and V 7 bases, and 2 bases lay outside the gene matches. Looked up from germline, CDR1 is SEHNR and CDR2 is FQNEAQ (reference sequence). CDR3 sequence (DNA): TGTGCCAGCACTGGACTAGCGGGAGGGAACACCGGGGAGCTGTTTTTT. This sequence encodes CASTGLAGGNTGELFF. Based on the CDR3 plus reference TRBV7-9 and TRBJ2-2, the full variable domain is DTGVSQNPRHKITKRGQNVTFRCDPISEHNRLYWYRQTLGQGPEFLTYFQNEAQLEKSRLLSDRFSAERPKGSFSTLEIQRTEQGDSAMYLCASTGLAGGNTGELFFGEGSRLTVL.

The chain uses TRBV5-1 and TRBJ2-7; TRBD1 matches at 8 bases. The CDR3 consists of 14 residues. Germline V gene data show CDR1 as SGHRS and CDR2 as YFSETQ. With V trimmed by 3 bases and J by 5 bases, 7 bases remained unmatched. In DNA, the CDR3 is TGCGCCAGCAGCTCCCGCCCAGGGGGCAACGAGCAGTACTTC. It encodes CASSSRPGGNEQYF.

The chain combines TRBV7-2 with TRBJ2-1, with TRBD2 matching over 11 bases. There are 14 residues in the CDR3. J gave up 14 bases and V 5 bases, and 11 bases lay outside the gene matches. Germline V gene sequence: CDR1 SGHTA, CDR2 FQGNSA. The CDR3 is CASSHWGLAVGKFF. The CDR3 DNA is TGTGCCAGCAGCCACTGGGGACTAGCGGTCGGTAAGTTCTTC.

V gene TRBV9 combines with J gene TRBJ2-1; a weak D match, TRBD2 (7 bases). V was trimmed by 4 bases and J by 10 bases, leaving 18 bases between them. Germline V lookup: CDR1 SGDLS, CDR2 YYNGEE. The CDR3 runs to 14 residues. CDR3 amino acids: CASSKAGGAGEQFF. The CDR3 DNA reads TGTGCCAGCAGCAAAGCTGGGGGGGCGGGGGAGCAGTTCTTC.

This rearrangement joins TRBV27 to TRBJ2-7; D may be TRBD1 (5 bases). Per germline, CDR1 MNHEY and CDR2 SMNVEV (reference sequence). The CDR3 is 12 amino acids. The V and J ends lost 5 bases and 5 bases respectively, with 10 bases between them. In nucleotides, the CDR3 is TGTGCCAGCAGTGGGGCTCGCCACGAGCAGTACTTC. This gives the protein CASSGARHEQYF.

The chain couples TRBV29-1 to TRBJ2-1, with TRBD2 matching over 10 bases. The CDR3 sequence is 15 residues long. Germline assignment: CDR1 SQVTM and CDR2 ANQGSEA. V shed 6 bases, J shed 4 bases, and the junction held 9 bases outside the gene matches. CDR3 loop: CSVSRGSGGYNEQFF. In DNA, the CDR3 is TGCAGCGTCTCTCGTGGTAGCGGGGGGTACAATGAGCAGTTCTTC.

V usage is TRBV6-5 and J usage is TRBJ2-1; tentative D call: TRBD2 (5 bases). This CDR3 contains 13 residues. V dropped 2 bases and J dropped 4 bases, with 6 bases sitting between them. Germline assignment: CDR1 MNHEY and CDR2 SVGAGI. Here the CDR3 DNA reads TGTGCCAGCAGTTACCAGCGGTACAATGAGCAGTTCTTC. Encoded protein: CASSYQRYNEQFF.

DNA of the CDR3: TGTGCCAGCAGCGAGGGACTAGCGGGAGTAAGGTACGAGCAGTACTTC. Translated, it gives CASSEGLAGVRYEQYF. This sequence joins TRBV9 and TRBJ2-7; 14 bases align to TRBD2. V trimming: 3 bases; J trimming: 4 bases; junction bases outside the gene matches: 6. The CDR3 has 16 amino acids. CDR1 is SGDLS and CDR2 is YYNGEE in the germline V gene.